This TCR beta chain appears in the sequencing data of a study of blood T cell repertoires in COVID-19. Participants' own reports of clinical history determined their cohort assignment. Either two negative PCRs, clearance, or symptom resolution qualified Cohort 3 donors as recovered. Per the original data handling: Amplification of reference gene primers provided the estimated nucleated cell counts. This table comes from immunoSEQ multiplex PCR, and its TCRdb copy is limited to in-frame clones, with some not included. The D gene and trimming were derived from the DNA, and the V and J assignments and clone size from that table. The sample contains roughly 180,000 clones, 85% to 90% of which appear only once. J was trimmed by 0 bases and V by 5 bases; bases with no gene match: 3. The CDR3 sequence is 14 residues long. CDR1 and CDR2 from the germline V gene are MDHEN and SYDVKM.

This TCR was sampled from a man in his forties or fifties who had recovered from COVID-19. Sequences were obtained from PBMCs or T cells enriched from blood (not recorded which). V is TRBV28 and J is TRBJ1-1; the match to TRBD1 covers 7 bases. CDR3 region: CASSPGGLNTEAFF. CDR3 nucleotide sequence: TGTGCCAGCAGTCCAGGGGGGCTGAACACTGAAGCTTTCTTT.